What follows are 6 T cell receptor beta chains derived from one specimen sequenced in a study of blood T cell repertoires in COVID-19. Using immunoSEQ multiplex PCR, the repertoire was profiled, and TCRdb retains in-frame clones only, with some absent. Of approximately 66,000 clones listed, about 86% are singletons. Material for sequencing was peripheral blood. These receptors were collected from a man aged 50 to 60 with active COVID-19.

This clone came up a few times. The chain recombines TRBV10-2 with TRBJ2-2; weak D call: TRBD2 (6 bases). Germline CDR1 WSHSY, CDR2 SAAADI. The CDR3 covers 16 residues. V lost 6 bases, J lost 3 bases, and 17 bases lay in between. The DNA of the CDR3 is TGCGCCAGCAGAGACCTAGCGAGGGGACACACCGGGGAGCTGTTTTTT. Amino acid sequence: CASRDLARGHTGELFF.

CDR3 sequence reads: CASSPMTDTGELFF. In DNA form, the CDR3 reads TGTGCCAGCTCACCGATGACAGACACCGGGGAGCTGTTTTTT. This chain joins TRBV18 and TRBJ2-2, with D tentatively TRBD1 (5 bases). Trimming left V 3 bases short and J 3 bases short, with 8 bases between. The CDR3 length is 14 residues. Germline values: CDR1 KGHSH, CDR2 LQKENI.

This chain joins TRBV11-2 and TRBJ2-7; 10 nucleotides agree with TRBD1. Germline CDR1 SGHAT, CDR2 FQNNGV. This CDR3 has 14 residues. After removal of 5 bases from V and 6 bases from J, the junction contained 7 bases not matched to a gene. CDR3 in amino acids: CASSLSGTGVEQYF. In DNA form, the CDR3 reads TGTGCCAGCAGCCTGTCCGGGACAGGGGTCGAGCAGTACTTC.

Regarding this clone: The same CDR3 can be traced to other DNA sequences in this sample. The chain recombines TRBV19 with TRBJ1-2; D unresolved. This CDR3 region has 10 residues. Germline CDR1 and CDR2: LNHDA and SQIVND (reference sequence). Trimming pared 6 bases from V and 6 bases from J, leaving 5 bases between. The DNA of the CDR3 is TGTGCCAGTAGAGAGGATGGCTACACCTTC. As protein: CASREDGYTF.

Here the CDR3 reads CASSYIHPLGLIAFF. The CDR3 bases are TGTGCCAGCAGTTACATACACCCGCTAGGTCTTATAGCTTTCTTT. The V and J genes are TRBV6-5 and TRBJ1-1; D gene unclear. Germline loops: CDR1 MNHEY, CDR2 SVGAGI. The V end was cut by 2 bases, the J end by 10 bases, with 20 bases between. The CDR3 is 15 residues long.

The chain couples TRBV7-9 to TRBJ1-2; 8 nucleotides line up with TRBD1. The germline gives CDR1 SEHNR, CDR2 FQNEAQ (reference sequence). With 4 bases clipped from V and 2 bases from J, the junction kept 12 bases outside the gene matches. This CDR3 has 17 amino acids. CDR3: CASSWHQGQASNYGYTF. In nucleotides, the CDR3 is TGTGCCAGCAGCTGGCACCAGGGACAGGCCTCGAACTATGGCTACACCTTC.